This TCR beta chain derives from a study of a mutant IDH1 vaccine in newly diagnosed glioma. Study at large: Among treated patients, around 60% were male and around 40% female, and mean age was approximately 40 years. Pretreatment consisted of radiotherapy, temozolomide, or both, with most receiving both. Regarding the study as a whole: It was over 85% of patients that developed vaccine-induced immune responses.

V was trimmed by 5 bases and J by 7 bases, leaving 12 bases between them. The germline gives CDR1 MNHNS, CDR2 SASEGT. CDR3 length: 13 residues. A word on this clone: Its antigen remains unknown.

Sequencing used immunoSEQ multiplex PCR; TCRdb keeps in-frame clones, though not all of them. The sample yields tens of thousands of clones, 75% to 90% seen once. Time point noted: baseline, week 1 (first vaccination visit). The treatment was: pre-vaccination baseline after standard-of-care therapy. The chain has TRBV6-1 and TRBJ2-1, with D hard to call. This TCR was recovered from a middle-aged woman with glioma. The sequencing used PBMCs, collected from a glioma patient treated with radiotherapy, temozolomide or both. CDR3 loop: CASSSTRSNEQFF. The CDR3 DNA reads TGTGCCAGCAGTTCGACCCGTTCTAATGAGCAGTTCTTC.